These 14 T cell receptor beta chains originate from one sample sequenced in a study of shared clonotypes between healthy human individuals. Profiling relied on immunoSEQ multiplex PCR, and the TCRdb table lists in-frame clones only, not all of them. This repertoire shows some 2,000,000 clones, 90% to 95% found once; its top ten account for 0.1% to 0.15%. Sequencing used naive CD4+ T cells sorted from blood. Subset specified: CD45RA+ positively selected. These receptors were obtained from a man between 18 and 29 years old in good health.

The CDR3 spells CASSFKFTGQDRETQYF. DNA of the CDR3: TGTGCCAGCAGTTTTAAGTTCACAGGGCAGGACCGGGAGACCCAGTACTTC. V is TRBV28 and J is TRBJ2-5; D possibly corresponds to TRBD1 (6 bases). Germline V gene data show CDR1 as MDHEN and CDR2 as SYDVKM. The V and J ends lost 3 bases and 5 bases respectively, with 22 bases between them. The CDR3 is made up of 17 amino acids.

The rearrangement links TRBV10-1 to TRBJ2-2, with TRBD1 identical over 7 bases. This CDR3 region has 14 residues. The junction had 5 bases not matched to a gene; V was cut back by 6 bases and J by 4 bases. Germline assignment: CDR1 WNHNN and CDR2 SYGVQD (reference sequence). For the CDR3, the DNA is TGCGCCAGCAGCGGACAGGTCACCACCGGGGAGCTGTTTTTT. Its translation is CASSGQVTTGELFF.

On this clone: The sample contains more than one DNA sequence encoding this CDR3. The chain is built from TRBV30 and TRBJ1-1; D is undetermined. Trimming shortened V by 0 bases and J by 5 bases, and 4 bases separated the two germline ends. Germline V lookup: CDR1 GTSNPN, CDR2 SVGIG (reference sequence). The CDR3 totals 11 residues. In nucleotides, the CDR3 is TGTGCCTGGAGTGTTGAGACTGAAGCTTTCTTT. Translated, it gives CAWSVETEAFF.

With respect to this clone: In the same sample, other DNA sequences code for this CDR3. This rearrangement joins TRBV10-3 to TRBJ1-2, with D possibly being TRBD1 (6 bases). In germline, CDR1 is ENHRY, CDR2 SYGVKD. Trimming cost V 11 bases and J 4 bases, with 11 bases left between them. This CDR3 is 11 amino acids long. CDR3 nucleotides: TGTGCCGTAGGGGGAGGCTATGGCTACACCTTC. This encodes CAVGGGYGYTF.

Worth noting for this clone: The sample has other DNA sequences that encode this CDR3 too. The chain has TRBV6-5 and TRBJ2-7, with D possibly being TRBD1 or TRBD2 (5 bases each). Germline lookup yields CDR1 MNHEY and CDR2 SVGAGI. V was trimmed by 2 bases and J by 6 bases, leaving 5 bases between them. The CDR3 runs to 11 residues. The CDR3 region is CASSYGGEQYF. CDR3 DNA sequence: TGTGCCAGCAGTTACGGGGGCGAGCAGTACTTC.

The chain recombines TRBV5-1 with TRBJ1-4; tentatively, D is TRBD1 (6 bases). The V end lost 1 base, the J end lost 5 bases, and 15 bases lay between the germline ends. The germline V gene has CDR1 SGHRS and CDR2 YFSETQ. This CDR3 region has 16 residues. The CDR3 nucleotides read TGCGCCAGCAGCTTGAGTCCAACAGGGAGCAATGAAAAACTGTTTTTT. It encodes CASSLSPTGSNEKLFF.

The chain is built from TRBV7-9 and TRBJ1-4; no clear D. Germline V gives CDR1 SEHNR, CDR2 FQNEAQ (reference sequence). V dropped 6 bases and J dropped 5 bases, with 10 bases sitting between them. This CDR3 contains 13 residues. The CDR3 DNA is TGTGCCAGCAGTTCTCGGGTAAATGAAAAACTGTTTTTT. Translated, it gives CASSSRVNEKLFF. The variable domain in full, completed from reference TRBV7-9 and TRBJ1-4, reads DTGVSQNPRHKITKRGQNVTFRCDPISEHNRLYWYRQTLGQGPEFLTYFQNEAQLEKSRLLSDRFSAERPKGSFSTLEIQRTEQGDSAMYLCASSSRVNEKLFFGSGTQLSVL.

The chain is built from TRBV1 and TRBJ2-7; TRBD1, the D gene given by the table, was not confirmed from the DNA. TRBV1 is marked as a pseudogene. This CDR3 is 17 amino acids long. The DNA of the CDR3 is TGCACCAGCAGCCATGCATCGGGACAGGGAAGCTCCTACGAGCAGTACTTC. Translating gives CTSSHASGQGSSYEQYF.

The chain links TRBV28 to TRBJ2-7, with 8 bases fitting TRBD2. The J segment lost 2 bases and the V segment lost 5 bases, leaving 2 bases of the junction unmatched. CDR1 and CDR2 from the germline V gene are MDHEN and SYDVKM. This CDR3 spans 13 amino acids. CDR3 region: CASSTRGAYEQYF. The CDR3 DNA is TGTGCCAGCAGTACGCGGGGGGCCTACGAGCAGTACTTC.

The chain couples TRBV4-1 to TRBJ2-7; D tentatively fits TRBD1 or TRBD2 (6 bases each). Germline CDR1 reads MGHRA; CDR2 reads YSYEKL. This CDR3 is 13 amino acids long. The V and J ends lost 1 base and 10 bases respectively, with 14 bases between them. Here the CDR3 DNA reads TGCGCCAGCAGCCAAGGGGTAGGGGGGCGCCAGTACTTC. It specifies CASSQGVGGRQYF.

V gene TRBV7-9 combines with J gene TRBJ2-1; a possible D gene is TRBD1 (7 bases). Germline CDR1 reads SEHNR; CDR2 reads FQNEAQ (reference sequence). The germline V and J ends were trimmed by 1 base and 4 bases, with 17 bases remaining between them. CDR3 size: 17 residues. The CDR3 sequence: CASSLGDREVGYNEQFF. CDR3 DNA sequence: TGTGCCAGCAGCTTAGGCGACAGGGAGGTTGGGTACAATGAGCAGTTCTTC.

This sequence joins TRBV10-3 and TRBJ2-5; a weak D match, TRBD2 (7 bases). Trimming stripped 6 bases from V and 5 bases from J, with 16 bases between. Looked up from germline, CDR1 is ENHRY and CDR2 is SYGVKD. CDR3 size: 14 residues. The CDR3 sequence: CAIREGGPLETQYF. Here the CDR3 DNA reads TGTGCCATCAGAGAGGGGGGGCCCTTGGAGACCCAGTACTTC.

The V gene is TRBV25-1, the J gene TRBJ2-1; 14 bases map to TRBD2. The CDR3 extends over 16 amino acids. Germline V gene sequence: CDR1 MGHDK, CDR2 SYGVNS. V lost 3 bases, J lost 7 bases, and 5 bases stayed unmatched. The CDR3 is CASSEGGTSGRNEQFF. The CDR3 DNA sequence: TGTGCCAGCAGTGAGGGGGGGACTAGCGGGAGAAATGAGCAGTTCTTC.

CDR3 nucleotide sequence: TGTGCCAGCAGCCCGGGGACAGGGGGGCCCACTGAAGCTTTCTTT. Amino acid sequence: CASSPGTGGPTEAFF. The J gene is TRBJ1-1, the V gene TRBV5-4; 11 bases match TRBD1. Germline V gene lookup returns CDR1 SGHNT and CDR2 YYREEE (reference sequence). CDR3 length equals 15 residues. V shed 4 bases, J shed 4 bases, and the junction held 6 bases outside the gene matches.